What follows is one T cell receptor (beta chain) and its context. A much larger clone lies one base from this, so it may be a read error. Priming with a constant-region primer yielded TCR beta cDNA from 400 to 500 ng total RNA. What produced the TCR beta libraries was three nested multiplex PCR rounds using slightly modified ARM-PCR. The first two PCR rounds, around 10 cycles each, used TRBV1-TRBV30 forward primers and a C-beta reverse primer. TCRdb analysed the multiplex PCR reads with MiXCR anew, one entry per CDR3 protein. The sample carries 150,000 to 200,000 distinct CDR3 sequences, approximately 86% recorded once. The CDR3 contains 15 residues. The V end lost 2 bases, the J end lost 5 bases, and 13 bases lay between the germline ends. CDR1 SGHNT and CDR2 YYREEE come from the germline V gene (reference sequence). The source of the sample is a study of tumor-infiltrating lymphocytes in primary liver carcinoma. Study context: Each of the growths was stage T1-T3 N0M0, extending roughly 4.2 to 11 cm across.

Bulk tissue was left unsorted, and RNA and DNA were co-extracted from about 20-30 mg of it. The sequence derives from a man aged 35-49 years with primary liver carcinoma and hepatitis B virus infection. This rearrangement joins TRBV5-4 to TRBJ1-4; D is unresolved. Sequencing was carried out using tumor tissue from primary liver carcinoma. CDR3 sequence reads: CASSFTGIANEKLFF. The CDR3 DNA reads as TGTGCCAGCAGCTTTACCGGGATAGCAAATGAAAAACTGTTTTTT. Looking up the rest from reference TRBV5-4 and TRBJ1-4 gives the full variable domain: ETGVTQSPTHLIKTRGQQVTLRCSSQSGHNTVSWYQQALGQGPQFIFQYYREEENGRGNFPPRFSGLQFPNYSSELNVNALELDDSALYLCASSFTGIANEKLFFGSGTQLSVL.